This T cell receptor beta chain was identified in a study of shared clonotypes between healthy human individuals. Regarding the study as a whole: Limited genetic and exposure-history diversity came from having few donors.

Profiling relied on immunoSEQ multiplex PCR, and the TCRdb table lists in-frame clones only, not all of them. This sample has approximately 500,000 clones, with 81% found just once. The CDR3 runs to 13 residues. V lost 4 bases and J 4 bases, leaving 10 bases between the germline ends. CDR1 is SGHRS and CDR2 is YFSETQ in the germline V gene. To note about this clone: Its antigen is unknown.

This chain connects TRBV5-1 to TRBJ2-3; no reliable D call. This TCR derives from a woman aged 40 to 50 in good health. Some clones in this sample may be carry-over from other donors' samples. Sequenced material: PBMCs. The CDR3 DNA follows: TGCGCCAGCAGCCCGATGGGCGCAGATACGCAGTATTTT. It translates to CASSPMGADTQYF.